These T cell receptor beta chains were read from a single sample in a study of blood T cell repertoires in COVID-19. Profiling relied on immunoSEQ multiplex PCR, and the TCRdb table lists in-frame clones only, not all of them. Here the sample spans over 250,000 clones, around 89% being singletons. The source material was PBMCs or T cells enriched from blood (not recorded which). All receptors derive from a woman aged 55-69 years in a cohort exposed to, infected with or recovered from COVID-19 (not recorded which). CDR3s include the opening cysteine and the closing phenylalanine or tryptophan. Rows may omit the clone size; those that give it use once, few, many or a size class.

length,size,J,V,CDR3
15,few,TRBJ2-1,TRBV28,CASSLLALAVDEQFF
13,few,TRBJ1-2,TRBV7-2,CASSSQLNYGYTF
13,NA,TRBJ2-3,TRBV18,CASSPPLAQSQYF
16,NA,TRBJ2-3,TRBV4-1,CASSQERQGASDTQYF
15,NA,TRBJ2-2,TRBV6-5,CASTIDLRGTGELFF
15,NA,TRBJ2-3,TRBV28,CASSAVKRGTDTQYF
15,NA,TRBJ2-5,TRBV4-2,CASSQGTGNQETQYF
14,NA,TRBJ1-1,TRBV6-4,CASSLGRLGTEAFF
14,NA,TRBJ2-2,TRBV4-1,CASSQGQYTGELFF
13,NA,TRBJ1-2,TRBV28,CASNGRGNYGYTF
14,few,TRBJ2-1,TRBV27,CASRSGDRFNEQFF
16,NA,TRBJ2-1,TRBV24-1,CATRESIPGLYNEQFF
16,once,TRBJ2-7,TRBV2,CASSEHRQGLSYEQYF
15,NA,TRBJ2-7,TRBV9,CASSVDDYSPYEQYF
13,few,TRBJ2-7,TRBV7-8,CASMAGGGNEQYF
13,NA,TRBJ2-5,TRBV6-5,CASRRDRGGTQYF
13,few,TRBJ1-2,TRBV7-9,CASSRDRGYGYTF
14,NA,TRBJ1-2,TRBV2,CASSPGQGNYGYTF
15,NA,TRBJ2-7,TRBV9,CASSASSGVAYEQYF
12,NA,TRBJ2-1,TRBV6-2/TRBV6-3,CASSSRVYEQFF
14,NA,TRBJ2-5,TRBV18,CASSPPAVQETQYF
14,NA,TRBJ1-1,TRBV19,CASKDSQGPTEAFF
15,NA,TRBJ2-1,TRBV7-3,CASSLRGGSYNEQFF
13,NA,TRBJ1-5,TRBV10-3,CAIRGGESQPQHF
15,NA,TRBJ2-7,TRBV4-3,CASSQADDRAYEQYF
15,NA,TRBJ1-4,TRBV5-4,CASSRWAGANEKLFF
13,NA,TRBJ2-2,TRBV6-4,CASSDGSTGELFF
15,NA,TRBJ1-6,TRBV7-8,CASSLGQTKDSPLHF
15,NA,TRBJ1-2,TRBV5-1,CASSTNAGSPYGYTF
16,NA,TRBJ2-2,TRBV7-9,CASSLVGLAKTGELFF
12,NA,TRBJ1-2,TRBV30,CAWSPGSYGYTF
15,NA,TRBJ2-2,TRBV19,CASRGQAANTGELFF
14,NA,TRBJ2-5,TRBV10-1,CASSESRGSETQYF
12,NA,TRBJ2-7,TRBV7-9,CASSLIGGEQYF
13,NA,TRBJ2-3,TRBV13,CASSLREAFWQYF
15,NA,TRBJ2-1,TRBV7-2,CASSKSGNLFNEQFF
15,few,TRBJ2-6,TRBV5-4,CASSFGSAGANVLTF
14,NA,TRBJ2-1,TRBV7-3,CASSLTSLYNEQFF
15,NA,TRBJ2-7,TRBV5-6,CASSPGTGHSYEQYF
15,once,TRBJ2-3,TRBV6-6,CASSAGTSGADTQYF
15,NA,TRBJ1-4,TRBV9,CASSPGAPQGEKLFF
12,NA,TRBJ2-1,TRBV27,CASSPRDNEQFF
22,NA,TRBJ2-7,TRBV10-2,CASSELGLAGPNNPPISYEQYF